The next 20 T cell receptor beta chains were all read from a single sample in a study of T-cell memory formation after mild COVID-19 (dated by TCRdb to 2020 to 2022). The library came from 5' RACE. Sequencing relied on an Illumina NovaSeq 6000. Clones were called with MiXCR by TCRdb after fastp trimmed the public reads at Q25, and only in-frame beta chains were retained. Here each entry gathers all rows of one CDR3 protein and keeps the most common genes and DNA. This sample holds about 340,000 distinct CDR3 sequences; 20% to 25% were observed only once. Over 20% of the sample rests with the top ten. Material: PBMCs or a T cell subset sorted from them (not recorded which). Every receptor here comes from a young man who had mild COVID-19 (a few samples of this study predate the infection). The sample titles of this study are shuffled in the database, so cell type and time point are left out; the donor was told from shared clones.

This clonotype was picked up a small number of times. The rearrangement links TRBV7-9 to TRBJ2-2; the match to TRBD2 covers 14 bases. The V and J ends lost 5 bases and 2 bases, in that order; junction bases with no gene match: 4. Germline CDR1 is SEHNR and CDR2 is FQNEAQ (reference sequence). The CDR3 has 17 residues. CDR3 sequence reads: CASSQGLAGANTGELFF. CDR3 nucleotides: TGTGCCAGCAGCCAGGGACTAGCGGGGGCCAACACCGGGGAGCTGTTTTTT.

This clonotype has a handful of counts. J is TRBJ2-1 and V is TRBV7-9, with D maybe TRBD2 (7 bases). The V and J ends lost 1 base and 9 bases respectively, with 19 bases between them. The CDR3 has 16 amino acids. Germline V gene sequence: CDR1 SEHNR, CDR2 FQNEAQ (reference sequence). CDR3 sequence reads: CASSLGEGGRRLEQFF. In nucleotides, the CDR3 is TGTGCCAGCAGCTTAGGGGAGGGGGGTCGCAGACTTGAGCAGTTCTTC.

This clonotype was observed a handful of times. This chain uses TRBV5-6 with TRBJ2-2; D is unclear. The CDR3 has 13 residues. CDR1 is SGHDT, CDR2 YYEEEE, per germline. V was clipped by 3 bases and J by 6 bases, with 9 bases between them. CDR3 loop: CASSWSLAGELFF. The CDR3 region has the DNA TGTGCCAGCAGCTGGTCCCTGGCCGGGGAGCTGTTTTTT.

The chain is built from TRBV18 and TRBJ1-2; 9 bases are a match to TRBD1. V lost 6 bases, J lost 2 bases, and 4 bases stayed unmatched. The V gene's germline CDR1 is KGHSH and CDR2 LQKENI. This CDR3 spans 14 amino acids. CDR3 residues: CASSPDRGNYGYTF. The CDR3 DNA reads TGTGCCAGCTCCCCGGACAGGGGAAACTATGGCTACACCTTC.

This clonotype was counted between two and nine times. V usage is TRBV7-7 and J usage is TRBJ2-1, with D unresolved. Germline CDR1 SSHAT, CDR2 FNYEAQ (reference sequence). V was trimmed by 1 base and J by 2 bases, leaving 9 bases between them. This CDR3 spans 15 amino acids. The CDR3 is CASSLEGLPYNEQFF. CDR3 nucleotides: TGTGCCAGCAGCTTAGAAGGGTTACCCTACAATGAGCAGTTCTTC.

The chain couples TRBV11-2 to TRBJ2-2, with D possibly being TRBD1 (6 bases). The V end was cut by 8 bases, the J end by 7 bases, with 20 bases between. The CDR3 consists of 15 residues. Germline lookup yields CDR1 SGHAT and CDR2 FQNNGV. DNA for the CDR3: TGTGCCAGCCAAGGGGGTGTAGGGGTAGTCGGGGAGCTGTTTTTT. As protein: CASQGGVGVVGELFF.

This clonotype was recorded a few times. The rearrangement links TRBV7-6 to TRBJ2-1; D gene ambiguous. The CDR3 sequence is 14 residues long. Trimming shortened V by 1 base and J by 1 base, and 5 bases separated the two germline ends. CDR1 and CDR2 from the germline V gene are SGHVS and FNYEAQ. The CDR3 spells CASSLGPSYNEQFF. For the CDR3, the DNA is TGTGCCAGCAGCTTAGGGCCTTCCTACAATGAGCAGTTCTTC.

This clonotype was counted between two and nine times. The chain combines TRBV12-3 or TRBV12-4 with TRBJ1-2; 11 nucleotides align to TRBD1. The CDR3 consists of 16 residues. Trimming took 4 bases from V and 3 from J; bases not matched to a gene: 7. CDR3 nucleotide sequence: TGTGCCAGCAGTTGGACAGGGGGCCGAGCCCACTATGGCTACACCTTC. Protein: CASSWTGGRAHYGYTF.

This clonotype has just a few counts. J is TRBJ1-2 and V is TRBV6-5; D is possibly TRBD1 (5 bases). This CDR3 comprises 11 residues. V was trimmed by 8 bases and J by 7 bases, leaving 11 bases between them. Germline V lookup: CDR1 MNHEY, CDR2 SVGAGI. CDR3 coding DNA: TGTGCCAGCGGGGACGGAGGTGGCTACACCTTC. Residues: CASGDGGGYTF.

This clonotype was seen many times. The chain joins TRBV5-1 to TRBJ2-1; 8 nucleotides line up with TRBD2. The germline V gene has CDR1 SGHRS and CDR2 YFSETQ. V gave up 7 bases and J gave up 5 bases; unmatched junction bases: 5. The CDR3 has 13 residues. Here the CDR3 DNA reads TGCGCCAGCTCCCCGGGGGGGGACAATGAGCAGTTCTTC. Its translation: CASSPGGDNEQFF.

This clonotype was counted a few times. This rearrangement joins TRBV6-2 or TRBV6-3 to TRBJ2-5; D remains ambiguous. CDR3 length equals 11 residues. Germline CDR1 and CDR2: MNHEY and SVGEGT. Trimming removed 7 bases at V and 4 bases at J, with 7 bases between. CDR3 amino acids: CASNALETQYF. In nucleotides, the CDR3 is TGTGCCAGCAACGCCTTAGAGACCCAGTACTTC.

J is TRBJ1-2 and V is TRBV5-1; D gene ambiguous. Deletions cut 0 bases from V and 7 bases from J, with 13 bases between. This CDR3 is built from 14 residues. The germline gives CDR1 SGHRS, CDR2 YFSETQ. The DNA of the CDR3 is TGCGCCAGCAGCTTGGCCACGACTGCCTCTGGCTACACCTTC. This sequence encodes CASSLATTASGYTF.

The chain is built from TRBV4-1 and TRBJ2-7; 8 bases agree with TRBD2. The CDR3 sequence is 15 residues long. Trimming removed 4 bases from V and 6 bases from J; junction bases left unmatched: 11. Germline V gene data show CDR1 as MGHRA and CDR2 as YSYEKL. The chain's CDR3 is CASSPRRRGDGEQYV. As DNA, the CDR3 is TGCGCCAGCAGCCCGAGACGGCGGGGGGACGGCGAGCAGTACGTC.

The CDR3 nucleotides are TGTGCCATCAAGACGGGGGGCACAGATACGCAGTATTTT. This codes for CAIKTGGTDTQYF. The chain is built from TRBV10-3 and TRBJ2-3; possibly TRBD2 for D (6 bases). The CDR3 consists of 13 residues. Trimming stripped 7 bases from V and 1 base from J, with 9 bases between. The germline V gene has CDR1 ENHRY and CDR2 SYGVKD.

This clonotype came up many times. The CDR3 DNA reads as TGCGCCAGCAGGTCTGACGGAGCCGATAATTCACCCCTCCACTTT. This gives the protein CASRSDGADNSPLHF. The chain employs TRBV5-1 and TRBJ1-6; no firm D call. Trimming took off 5 bases at V and 5 bases at J, with 14 bases between the two ends. Germline CDR1 reads SGHRS; CDR2 reads YFSETQ. CDR3 size: 15 residues.

This clonotype was detected a few times. The chain carries TRBV20-1 and TRBJ1-2, with unresolved D. The V gene's germline CDR1 is DFQATT and CDR2 SNEGSKA (reference sequence). V dropped 3 bases and J dropped 3 bases, with 11 bases sitting between them. The CDR3 totals 13 residues. As DNA, the CDR3 is TGCAGTGCTAGCCGTCCACAAGACTATGGCTACACCTTC. Its protein is CSASRPQDYGYTF.

The rearrangement links TRBV12-3 or TRBV12-4 to TRBJ2-5, with 8 nucleotides matching TRBD2. CDR3 size: 16 residues. After removal of 7 bases from V and 4 bases from J, the junction contained 14 bases not matched to a gene. The CDR3, as DNA: TGTGCCAGCACCTCCCCGGGGGGGGGCGCTGGAGAGACCCAGTACTTC. Encoded protein: CASTSPGGGAGETQYF.

In its sample, this clonotype ranks as medium-sized. The chain is built from TRBV2 and TRBJ2-2, with a tentative D call TRBD1 (6 bases). With 3 bases removed from V and 4 bases from J, the gap between germline ends came to 6 bases. The CDR3 is 13 amino acids. Germline assignment: CDR1 SNHLY and CDR2 FYNNEI. CDR3 amino acids: CASSDRGTGELFF. CDR3 bases: TGTGCCAGCAGTGACAGGGGCACCGGGGAGCTGTTTTTT.

The rearrangement joins TRBV6-2 or TRBV6-3 to TRBJ2-7; D call uncertain. Germline V gives CDR1 MNHEY, CDR2 SVGEGT. The V and J ends lost 0 bases and 2 bases respectively, with 14 bases between them. The CDR3 extends over 16 amino acids. CDR3 DNA: TGTGCCAGCAGTTACTCGATTTTGTCCGTCCCCTACGAGCAGTACGTC. Encoded protein: CASSYSILSVPYEQYV.

V and J are TRBV5-1 and TRBJ2-1; 10 nucleotides match TRBD1. V shed 3 bases and J 8 bases; nucleotides not matched to a gene: 8. The CDR3 covers 15 residues. The germline V gene has CDR1 SGHRS and CDR2 YFSETQ. The CDR3 region has the DNA TGCGCCAGCAGCTACGGACAGGGGGATTTCGATGAGCAGTTCTTC. It encodes CASSYGQGDFDEQFF.